This TCR beta chain originates from a study of cytomegalovirus exposure and HLA in healthy donors. Primers: 60 Vbeta forward and 13 Jbeta reverse. Sequencing used immunoSEQ multiplex PCR; TCRdb keeps in-frame clones, though not all of them. The clone table shows around 100,000 clones, with the ten largest holding 3.5% to 4.5%. In germline, CDR1 is SGDLS, CDR2 YYNGEE. The CDR3 totals 15 residues. Trimming cost V 0 bases and J 10 bases; bases outside gene matches: 6. The sequenced sample was PBMCs. The source is a man between 25 and 39 years old in good health and CMV-seronegative. The chain has TRBV9 and TRBJ1-6; 8 nucleotides line up with TRBD1. CDR3 in amino acids: CASSVVDRGRSPLHF. CDR3 DNA: TGTGCCAGCAGCGTAGTCGACAGGGGAAGATCACCCCTCCACTTT.